This T cell receptor beta chain was observed in a study of cytomegalovirus exposure and HLA in healthy donors. Across the study: Caucasian-associated ancestry cluster membership applied to 75% to 85% of around 400 genotyped donors.

The CDR3 has 15 amino acids. The germline V and J ends were trimmed by 8 bases and 3 bases, with 18 bases remaining between them. Germline V gives CDR1 SGHRS, CDR2 YFSETQ. Those who donated were healthy bone marrow donors. Primers for the PCR totalled 60 Vbeta and 13 Jbeta. Assay used: immunoSEQ multiplex PCR; TCRdb lists only in-frame clones, some missing. Here the sample spans about 130,000 clones, 80% being singletons. What was sequenced was PBMCs. V gene TRBV5-1 combines with J gene TRBJ2-1, with a tentative D call TRBD2 (5 bases). The receptor's source is a female donor in good health and CMV-seronegative. In DNA, the CDR3 is TGCGCCAGTCTGCCCCTGGCGGGTGGCTACAATGAGCAGTTCTTC. Amino acid sequence: CASLPLAGGYNEQFF.